This is a list of T cell receptor beta chains from one sample in a study of shared clonotypes between healthy human individuals. Only in-frame clones appear in the TCRdb table, and some are missing; sequencing was by immunoSEQ multiplex PCR. The table lists over 700,000 clones, around 77% of them singletons. Material for sequencing was memory CD4+ T cells sorted from blood. The receptors stem from a woman in her thirties in good health. CDR3s include the opening cysteine and the closing phenylalanine or tryptophan. The D gene is left open where the match is weak. Size tells how often a clone was seen (once, few, many) or the class of an expanded clone, and some rows leave it out.

j_call clone_size d_call v_call cdr3_aa cdr3_nt
TRBJ1-1 . . TRBV7-9 CASSFEQGRSTEAFF TGTGCCAGCAGCTTCGAGCAGGGAAGGAGCACTGAAGCTTTCTTT
TRBJ1-3 many . TRBV7-9 CASSLGLTGRNLNTIYF TGTGCCAGCAGCTTAGGGCTCACAGGGCGGAACCTAAACACCATATATTTT
TRBJ1-2 . . TRBV27 CASSFGRLNYGYTF TGTGCCAGCAGTTTTGGCAGGCTTAACTATGGCTACACCTTC
TRBJ1-4 . TRBD1 TRBV25-1 CASSESQGADGEKLFF TGTGCCAGCAGTGAAAGCCAGGGGGCTGACGGAGAAAAACTGTTTTTT
TRBJ2-2 . . TRBV2 CASSEGAGELFF TGTGCCAGCAGTGAGGGGGCCGGGGAGCTGTTTTTT
TRBJ1-2 . TRBD1 TRBV6-5 CASSSPGQQIHGYTF TGTGCCAGCAGCTCTCCGGGACAGCAGATCCATGGCTACACCTTC
TRBJ2-2 . . TRBV28 CASQRQEYTGELFF TGTGCCAGCCAGAGACAGGAATACACCGGGGAGCTGTTTTTT
TRBJ2-1 . . TRBV25-1 CASSVDPSSELRYNEQFF TGTGCCAGCAGTGTCGACCCTAGCTCGGAGCTGCGGTACAATGAGCAGTTCTTC
TRBJ1-5 . . TRBV6-5 CASSPGGLSGQPQHF TGTGCCAGCAGCCCCGGGGGGCTGTCGGGACAGCCCCAGCATTTT
TRBJ2-2 . . TRBV7-2 CATGWAPDTGELFF TGTGCCACCGGCTGGGCTCCTGACACCGGGGAGCTGTTTTTT
TRBJ1-5 few . TRBV28 CASTIRGVGQPQHF TGTGCCAGCACCATAAGAGGGGTAGGCCAGCCCCAGCATTTT
TRBJ1-1 . . TRBV4-1 CASSLTGSLGRTEAFF TGCGCCAGCAGCCTAACGGGGTCCTTGGGGAGGACTGAAGCTTTCTTT
TRBJ2-5 . . TRBV19 CASSIVVGQGRGETQYF TGTGCCAGTAGTATAGTCGTCGGCCAGGGGCGGGGGGAGACCCAGTACTTC
TRBJ2-7 . . TRBV5-1 CASSPGAGPYEQYF TGCGCCAGCAGCCCTGGGGCAGGGCCCTACGAGCAGTACTTC
TRBJ2-1 . . TRBV9 CASSVVPGRNEQFF TGTGCCAGCAGCGTAGTCCCGGGGCGAAATGAGCAGTTCTTC
TRBJ2-3 few TRBD2 TRBV19 CASSTSGRRPDTQYF TGTGCCAGTAGTACTAGCGGGAGGCGCCCAGATACGCAGTATTTT
TRBJ2-5 few . TRBV7-9 CASSTRRGPHPQETQYF TGTGCCAGCAGCACCCGGCGGGGGCCCCACCCCCAAGAGACCCAGTACTTC
TRBJ1-4 few . TRBV7-8 CASSQTGANEKLFF TGTGCCAGCAGCCAGACAGGAGCTAATGAAAAACTGTTTTTT
TRBJ1-1 . TRBD1 TRBV6-1 CASSANQGDHTEAFF TGTGCCAGCAGTGCAAATCAGGGGGACCACACTGAAGCTTTCTTT
TRBJ1-1 . . TRBV6-1 CASRDNTEAFF TGTGCCAGCAGGGACAACACTGAAGCTTTCTTT
TRBJ2-2 . TRBD2 TRBV5-4 CASSSTSGNTGELFF TGTGCCAGCAGCTCGACTAGCGGAAACACCGGGGAGCTGTTTTTT
TRBJ2-7 once . TRBV11-2 CASSRDYEQYF TGTGCCAGCAGCCGCGATTACGAGCAGTACTTC